A selection of T cell receptor beta chains follows, all from one sample in a study of T cells in localized non-small cell lung cancer. The protocol was immunoSEQ multiplex PCR, while the TCRdb copy is restricted to in-frame clones and leaves out a portion. The table records tens of thousands of clones, 87% of them present only once. Specimen: PBMCs, collected before any cancer treatment. These receptors all stem from a man aged 35 to 70 with stage II squamous cell lung carcinoma. Both conserved end residues are part of each CDR3. A D gene is named only where the DNA matches it firmly. The listing skips clone size in some rows; elsewhere it reads once, few, many or a size class.

D	V	J	size	DNA	CDR3
TRBD1	TRBV6-1	TRBJ1-3	NA	TGTGCCAGCGCCCCGACAGGGAATCCTGGAAACACCATATATTTT	CASAPTGNPGNTIYF
TRBD2	TRBV5-6	TRBJ2-3	NA	TGTGCCAGCAGCTCAACGGGACTAGACACAGATACGCAGTATTTT	CASSSTGLDTDTQYF
NA	TRBV5-1	TRBJ1-6	NA	TGCGCCAGCAGCTTCGGCGAGGATAATTCACCCCTCCACTTT	CASSFGEDNSPLHF
NA	TRBV14	TRBJ2-1	NA	TGTGCCAGCAGCCCCCGGCGGGACGGTGAGCAGTTCTTC	CASSPRRDGEQFF
NA	TRBV7-9	TRBJ1-3	NA	TGTGCCAGCAGCTCATCCGGTGTAACTGGAAACACCATATATTTT	CASSSSGVTGNTIYF
TRBD1	TRBV7-2	TRBJ1-2	NA	TGTGCCAGCAGCTTAATCGGTCTGGGACAGAACTATGGCTACACCTTC	CASSLIGLGQNYGYTF
NA	TRBV27	TRBJ1-1	NA	TGTGCCAGCTCCTCTTTGGGGGGGAAAGCTTTCTTT	CASSSLGGKAFF
NA	TRBV6-4	TRBJ2-1	NA	TGTGCCAGCAGTGTCGTGCCTAGCTCCTACAATGAGCAGTTCTTC	CASSVVPSSYNEQFF
NA	TRBV19	TRBJ2-5	NA	TGTGCCAGTAGTACCGAAACTTTTGGAGGGACCCAGTACTTC	CASSTETFGGTQYF
TRBD2	TRBV9	TRBJ2-3	NA	TGTGCCAGCAGCGCTGGTAGGCTAGCGGGAAGGGCAGATACGCAGTATTTT	CASSAGRLAGRADTQYF
NA	TRBV11-3	TRBJ2-4	once	TGTGCCAGCAGGTCGGGGGCCCTCAACATTCAGTACTTC	CASRSGALNIQYF
TRBD2	TRBV6-6	TRBJ2-7	NA	TGTGCCAGCAGCCCCACTAGCGGGAGCTACGAGCAGTACTTC	CASSPTSGSYEQYF
NA	TRBV20-1	TRBJ1-1	NA	TGCAGTGCTAAGGGACCGACTGAAGCTTTCTTT	CSAKGPTEAFF
NA	TRBV7-3	TRBJ1-1	NA	TGTGCCAGCAGCTTAAATAATTGGGAGGACACTGAAGCTTTCTTT	CASSLNNWEDTEAFF
NA	TRBV19	TRBJ2-1	NA	TGTGCCAGTAGTGGAGGCCCCTACAATGAGCAGTTCTTC	CASSGGPYNEQFF
NA	TRBV2	TRBJ2-7	NA	TGTGCCAGCAGTGGCGCTACCTACGAGCAGTACTTC	CASSGATYEQYF
NA	TRBV11-3	TRBJ1-3	NA	TGTGCCAGCAGCCCCCGCGCTGGAAACACCATATATTTT	CASSPRAGNTIYF
NA	TRBV29-1	TRBJ2-3	NA	TGCAGCGTTGAGGCAGGGAGAGATACGCAGTATTTT	CSVEAGRDTQYF
NA	TRBV5-5	TRBJ2-2	NA	TGTGCCAGCAGCTTCGTTCCGCGGACGAACACCGGGGAGCTGTTTTTT	CASSFVPRTNTGELFF
NA	TRBV30	TRBJ1-5	NA	TGTGCCTGGAGTGGCAGGGGCAATCAGCCCCAGCATTTT	CAWSGRGNQPQHF
TRBD1	TRBV7-9	TRBJ1-4	NA	TGTGCCAGCAGTAAATTTCGGGGACAGGTGGATGAAAAACTGTTTTTT	CASSKFRGQVDEKLFF
NA	TRBV5-1	TRBJ1-1	NA	TGCGCCAGCAGCTCACGAAACACTGAAGCTTTCTTT	CASSSRNTEAFF
NA	TRBV9	TRBJ1-1	NA	TGTGCCAGCAGCGTAGCAGGGAACACTGAAGCTTTCTTT	CASSVAGNTEAFF
NA	TRBV21-1	TRBJ1-5	NA	TGTGCCAGCAGCGGGAAGGGGGCAGGAGGCAATCAGCCCCAGCATTTT	CASSGKGAGGNQPQHF
NA	TRBV4-1	TRBJ1-3	NA	TGCGCCAGCAGCCGAGCGGTCGGGTCTTCGACTGGAAACACCATATATTTT	CASSRAVGSSTGNTIYF
NA	TRBV21-1	TRBJ1-1	NA	TGTGCCAGCAGCAAAGTGGCTTTGGGGCGGCTTACTCCAGAGGGACACTCGAACACTGAAGCTTTCTTT	CASSKVALGRLTPEGHSNTEAFF
NA	TRBV4-1	TRBJ2-7	NA	TGCGCCAGCAGCCAAGTGGGTGGACGGTCTAGGTCCAAGTCCTACGAGCAGTACTTC	CASSQVGGRSRSKSYEQYF
TRBD1	TRBV5-1	TRBJ1-4	NA	TGCGCCAGCAGCCGGGCACAGGGGGCTGATGAAAAACTGTTTTTT	CASSRAQGADEKLFF
NA	TRBV4-2	TRBJ2-7	NA	TGTGCCAGCAGCCAAGTTAGAGGGAGGTCCTCCTACGAGCAGTACTTC	CASSQVRGRSSYEQYF
NA	TRBV30	TRBJ1-2	NA	TGTGCCGGGACGGGCCTATCCGGTCTTAAGAGGGGCTACACCTTC	CAGTGLSGLKRGYTF
TRBD2	TRBV5-1	TRBJ2-1	few	TGCGCCAGCAGCTTACCTAGCGGGGGGGCAGGTGAGCAGTTCTTC	CASSLPSGGAGEQFF
NA	TRBV5-1	TRBJ2-3	NA	TGCGCCAGCAGCTTGGGAAGCGGAGCCACAGATACGCAGTATTTT	CASSLGSGATDTQYF
NA	TRBV6-5	TRBJ2-7	once	TGTGCCAGCAGTTACTCTGGGGGGCGCATTACGTACTTC	CASSYSGGRITYF
TRBD2	TRBV5-1	TRBJ2-5	NA	TGCGCCAGCAGCTCAGCGGGAGGGCCAGAGACCCAGTACTTC	CASSSAGGPETQYF
NA	TRBV21-1	TRBJ2-1	NA	TGTGCCAGCAGCTCAGGGATAGCGCGGGGGGACGTGAATGAGCAGTTCTTC	CASSSGIARGDVNEQFF
NA	TRBV6-5	TRBJ1-1	once	TGTGCCAGCAGTCGCGGGGTTTTGAACACTGAAGCTTTCTTT	CASSRGVLNTEAFF
NA	TRBV5-1	TRBJ2-5	NA	TGCGCCAGCAGCTTGTCCGGGTCTGGGGAGACCCAGTACTTC	CASSLSGSGETQYF
NA	TRBV11-3	TRBJ1-1	NA	TGTGCCAGCAGCTTCTTCCAGGCGGGGAACACTGAAGCTTTCTTT	CASSFFQAGNTEAFF
NA	TRBV10-2	TRBJ1-5	NA	TGCGCCAGCACCGACACCGGCATTCAGCCCCAGCATTTT	CASTDTGIQPQHF
TRBD2	TRBV5-1	TRBJ2-5	NA	TGCGCCAGCAGCTTGGGTAGCGGGGGCACCCAAGAGACCCAGTACTTC	CASSLGSGGTQETQYF
NA	TRBV6-6	TRBJ2-5	NA	TGTGCCAGCAGTTACCCCGGGGGCTTGGAGACCCAGTACTTC	CASSYPGGLETQYF
TRBD1	TRBV9	TRBJ1-2	NA	TGTGCCAGCAGCCCCGGGACAGGGAACTATGGCTACACCTTC	CASSPGTGNYGYTF
NA	TRBV7-2	TRBJ1-1	NA	TGTGCCAGCAGCTTGAGGGCAGGGAACACTGAAGCTTTCTTT	CASSLRAGNTEAFF
NA	TRBV10-3	TRBJ1-1	NA	TGTGCCATCACCCCGAGTGGCGGCGTTGGAACTGAAGCTTTCTTT	CAITPSGGVGTEAFF
NA	TRBV4-2	TRBJ1-1	few	TGTGCCAGCAGCCAAGTTGCGGGGGGTGATACTGAAGCTTTCTTT	CASSQVAGGDTEAFF
NA	TRBV19	TRBJ1-1	NA	TGTGCCAGTAGTATTGGGGGCAACCATATGAACACTGAAGCTTTCTTT	CASSIGGNHMNTEAFF
NA	TRBV4-2	TRBJ2-3	NA	TGTGCCAGCAGCCAAGAATCATTACCCCGCACAGATACGCAGTATTTT	CASSQESLPRTDTQYF
NA	TRBV7-8	TRBJ1-5	medium-sized	TGTGCCAGCAGCCTCGGGGTTTACAATCAGCCCCAGCATTTT	CASSLGVYNQPQHF
NA	TRBV21-1	TRBJ2-7	NA	TGTGCCAGCACCGCAAACCCGGGACCCGAGGGCTCCGAGCAGTACTTC	CASTANPGPEGSEQYF